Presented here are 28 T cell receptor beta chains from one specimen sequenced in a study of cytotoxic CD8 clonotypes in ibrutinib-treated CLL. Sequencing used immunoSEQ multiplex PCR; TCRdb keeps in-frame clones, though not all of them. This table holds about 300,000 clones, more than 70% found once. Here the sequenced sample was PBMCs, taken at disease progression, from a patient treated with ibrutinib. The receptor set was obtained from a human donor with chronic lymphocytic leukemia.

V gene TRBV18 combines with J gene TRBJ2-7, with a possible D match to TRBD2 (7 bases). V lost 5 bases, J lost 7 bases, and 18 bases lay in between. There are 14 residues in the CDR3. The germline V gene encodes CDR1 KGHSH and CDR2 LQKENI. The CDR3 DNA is TGTGCCAGCTCATCCCCTCGGGGGGCTGGTGAGCAGTACTTC. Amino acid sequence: CASSSPRGAGEQYF.

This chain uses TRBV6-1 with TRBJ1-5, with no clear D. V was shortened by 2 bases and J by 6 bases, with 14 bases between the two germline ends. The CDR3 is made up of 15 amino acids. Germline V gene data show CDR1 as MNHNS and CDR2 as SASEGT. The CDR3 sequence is CASSEWTSSSQPQHF. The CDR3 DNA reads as TGTGCCAGCAGTGAATGGACTTCTAGTAGTCAGCCCCAGCATTTT.

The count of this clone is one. The CDR3 sequence: CASSLVQGGPQETQYF. The CDR3 DNA reads as TGTGCCAGCAGCTTAGTGCAGGGGGGCCCCCAAGAGACCCAGTACTTC. The gene calls are TRBV7-6 and TRBJ2-5; weak D call: TRBD1 (7 bases). Trimming took off 1 base at V and 1 base at J, with 13 bases between the two ends. This CDR3 is built from 16 residues. In germline, CDR1 is SGHVS, CDR2 FNYEAQ.

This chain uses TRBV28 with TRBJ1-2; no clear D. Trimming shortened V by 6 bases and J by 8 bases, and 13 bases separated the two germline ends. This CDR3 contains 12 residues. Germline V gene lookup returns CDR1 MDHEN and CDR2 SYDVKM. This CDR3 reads CASRGNSKGYTF. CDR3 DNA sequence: TGTGCCAGCAGGGGGAATTCGAAAGGCTACACCTTC.

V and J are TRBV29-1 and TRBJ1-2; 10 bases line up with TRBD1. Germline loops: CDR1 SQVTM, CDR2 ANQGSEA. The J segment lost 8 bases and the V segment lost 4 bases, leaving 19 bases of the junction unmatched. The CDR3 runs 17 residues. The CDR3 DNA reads TGCAGCGTTGCAGGGGGTTCGGGACAGGGGTCGTACGTGGGCTACACCTTC. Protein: CSVAGGSGQGSYVGYTF.

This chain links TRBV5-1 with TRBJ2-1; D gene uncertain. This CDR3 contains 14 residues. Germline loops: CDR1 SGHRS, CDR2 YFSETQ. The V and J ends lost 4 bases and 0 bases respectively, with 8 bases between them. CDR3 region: CASSHYYSYNEQFF. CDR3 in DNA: TGCGCCAGCAGCCACTATTACTCCTACAATGAGCAGTTCTTC.

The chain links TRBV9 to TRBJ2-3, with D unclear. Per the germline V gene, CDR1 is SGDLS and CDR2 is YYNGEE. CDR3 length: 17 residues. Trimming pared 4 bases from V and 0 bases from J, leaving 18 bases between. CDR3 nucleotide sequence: TGTGCCAGCAGCTCAGAAAGGTGGTCGTCTAGCACAGATACGCAGTATTTT. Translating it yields CASSSERWSSSTDTQYF.

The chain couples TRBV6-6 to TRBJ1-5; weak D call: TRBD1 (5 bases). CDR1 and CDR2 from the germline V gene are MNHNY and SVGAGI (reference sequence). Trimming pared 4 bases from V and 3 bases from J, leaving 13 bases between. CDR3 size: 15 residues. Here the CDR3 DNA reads TGTGCCAGCAGTTCAACCAGGGTTACCAATCAGCCCCAGCATTTT. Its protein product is CASSSTRVTNQPQHF.

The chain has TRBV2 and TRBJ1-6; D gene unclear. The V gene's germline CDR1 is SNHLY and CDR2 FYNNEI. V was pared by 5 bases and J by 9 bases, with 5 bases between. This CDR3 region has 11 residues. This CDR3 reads CASSLRSPLHF. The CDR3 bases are TGTGCCAGCAGTCTGCGTTCACCCCTCCACTTT.

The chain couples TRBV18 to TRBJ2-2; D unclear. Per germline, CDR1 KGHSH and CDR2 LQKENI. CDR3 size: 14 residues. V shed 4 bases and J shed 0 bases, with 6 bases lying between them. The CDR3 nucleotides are TGTGCCAGCTCACAGCTTACGAACACCGGGGAGCTGTTTTTT. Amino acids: CASSQLTNTGELFF.

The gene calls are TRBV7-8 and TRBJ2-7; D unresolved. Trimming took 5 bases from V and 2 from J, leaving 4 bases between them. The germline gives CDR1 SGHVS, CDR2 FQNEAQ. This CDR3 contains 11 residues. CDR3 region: CASSEAYEQYF. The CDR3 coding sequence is TGTGCCAGCAGCGAAGCCTACGAGCAGTACTTC.

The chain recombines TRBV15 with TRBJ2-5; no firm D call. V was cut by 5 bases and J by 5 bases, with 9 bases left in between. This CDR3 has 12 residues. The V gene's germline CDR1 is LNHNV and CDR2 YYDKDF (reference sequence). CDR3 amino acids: CATSDGLETQYF. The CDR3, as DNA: TGTGCCACCAGCGATGGTTTGGAGACCCAGTACTTC.

CDR3 in DNA: TGTGCCAGCAGCTTTTCCCGGGCCCTGACAGATACGCAGTATTTT. It codes for CASSFSRALTDTQYF. This chain joins TRBV7-3 and TRBJ2-3; D gene ambiguous. Germline V gives CDR1 SGHTA, CDR2 FQGTGA. The CDR3 length is 15 residues. The germline V and J ends were trimmed by 3 bases and 3 bases, with 13 bases remaining between them.

The CDR3 nucleotides read TGTGCCAGTAGTATACGACAGGGCCTCTACAATGAGCAGTTCTTC. Encoded protein: CASSIRQGLYNEQFF. The chain employs TRBV19 and TRBJ2-1; 7 positions match TRBD1. After removal of 2 bases from V and 3 bases from J, the junction contained 4 bases not matched to a gene. Germline CDR1 LNHDA, CDR2 SQIVND (reference sequence). CDR3 length: 15 residues.

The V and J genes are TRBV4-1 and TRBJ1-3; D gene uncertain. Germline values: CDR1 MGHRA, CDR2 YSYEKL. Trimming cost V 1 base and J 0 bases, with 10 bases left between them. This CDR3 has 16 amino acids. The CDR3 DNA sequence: TGCGCCAGCAGCCAAGCGGCAGCTCTCTCTGGAAACACCATATATTTT. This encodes CASSQAAALSGNTIYF.

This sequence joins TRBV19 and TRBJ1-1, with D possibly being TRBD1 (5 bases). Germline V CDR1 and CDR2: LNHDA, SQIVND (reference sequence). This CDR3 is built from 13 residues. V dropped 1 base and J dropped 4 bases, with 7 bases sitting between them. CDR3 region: CASSIGQTTEAFF. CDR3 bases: TGTGCCAGTAGTATAGGACAGACCACTGAAGCTTTCTTT. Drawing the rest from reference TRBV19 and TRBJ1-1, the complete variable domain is DGGITQSPKYLFRKEGQNVTLSCEQNLNHDAMYWYRQDPGQGLRLIYYSQIVNDFQKGDIAEGYSVSREKKESFPLTVTSAQKNPTAFYLCASSIGQTTEAFFGQGTRLTVV.

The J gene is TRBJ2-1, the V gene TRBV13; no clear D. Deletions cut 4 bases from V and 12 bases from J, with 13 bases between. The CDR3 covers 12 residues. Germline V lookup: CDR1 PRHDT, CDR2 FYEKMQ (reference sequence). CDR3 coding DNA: TGTGCCAGCAGCTCCCAGGCGGTTGGGCAGTTCTTC. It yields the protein CASSSQAVGQFF. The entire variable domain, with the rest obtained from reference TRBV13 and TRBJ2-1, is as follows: AAGVIQSPRHLIKEKRETATLKCYPIPRHDTVYWYQQGPGQDPQFLISFYEKMQSDKGSIPDRFSAQQFSDYHSELNMSSLELGDSALYFCASSSQAVGQFFGPGTRLTVL.

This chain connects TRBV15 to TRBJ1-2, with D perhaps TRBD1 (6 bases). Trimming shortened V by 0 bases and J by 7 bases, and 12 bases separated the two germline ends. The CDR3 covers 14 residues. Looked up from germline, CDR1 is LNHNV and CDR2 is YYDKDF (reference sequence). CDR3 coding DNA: TGTGCCACCAGCAGAGATGACGGGGGCCTTGGCTACACCTTC. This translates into CATSRDDGGLGYTF.

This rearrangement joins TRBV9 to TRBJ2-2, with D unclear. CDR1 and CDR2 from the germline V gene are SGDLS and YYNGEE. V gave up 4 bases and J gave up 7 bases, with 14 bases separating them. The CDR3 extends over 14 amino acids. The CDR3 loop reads CASSPRLFSGELFF. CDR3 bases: TGTGCCAGCAGCCCCCGGCTTTTTAGCGGGGAGCTGTTTTTT.

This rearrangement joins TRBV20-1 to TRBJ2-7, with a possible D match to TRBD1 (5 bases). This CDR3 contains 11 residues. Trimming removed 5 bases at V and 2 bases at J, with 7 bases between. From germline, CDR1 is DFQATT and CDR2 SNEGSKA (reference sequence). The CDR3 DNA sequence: TGCAGTGCTGGACAACCCTACGAGCAGTACTTC. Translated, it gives CSAGQPYEQYF.

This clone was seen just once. The CDR3 sequence is CASSPDGTRETQYF. In DNA form, the CDR3 reads TGTGCCAGCAGCCCGGACGGGACGCGGGAGACCCAGTACTTC. The genes are TRBV11-2 and TRBJ2-5; D tentatively fits TRBD1 or TRBD2 (5 bases each). This CDR3 has 14 residues. Germline V gives CDR1 SGHAT, CDR2 FQNNGV. The ends were cut back, 5 bases at V and 5 bases at J, with 15 bases in the middle.

In DNA form, the CDR3 reads TGTGCCAGCAGCCAAGATCGGAGAACAGGGAATGAGCAGTTCTTC. Protein sequence: CASSQDRRTGNEQFF. The genes are TRBV4-2 and TRBJ2-1; TRBD1 is a possible D gene (6 bases). Between the trimmed V and J ends, which lost 0 bases and 7 bases, there was a span of 13 bases. The germline V gene encodes CDR1 LGHNA and CDR2 YNFKEQ. The CDR3 spans 15 residues.

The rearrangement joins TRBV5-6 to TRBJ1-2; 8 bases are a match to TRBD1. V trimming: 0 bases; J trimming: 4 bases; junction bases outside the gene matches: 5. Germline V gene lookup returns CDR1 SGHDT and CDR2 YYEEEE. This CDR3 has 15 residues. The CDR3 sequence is CASSLVPTGGYGYTF. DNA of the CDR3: TGTGCCAGCAGCTTGGTTCCTACAGGGGGCTATGGCTACACCTTC.

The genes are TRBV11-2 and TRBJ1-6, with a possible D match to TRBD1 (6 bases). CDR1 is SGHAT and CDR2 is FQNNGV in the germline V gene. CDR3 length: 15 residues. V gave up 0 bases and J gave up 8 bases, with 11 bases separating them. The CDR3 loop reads CASSLDRDTYSPLHF. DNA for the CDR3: TGTGCCAGCAGCTTAGATAGGGACACATATTCACCCCTCCACTTT.

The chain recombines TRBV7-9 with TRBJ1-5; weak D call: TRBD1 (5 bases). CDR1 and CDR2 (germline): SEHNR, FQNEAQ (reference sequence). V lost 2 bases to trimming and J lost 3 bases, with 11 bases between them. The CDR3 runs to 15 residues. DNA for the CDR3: TGTGCCAGCAGCTTACAGGGAGGTGTCAATCAGCCCCAGCATTTT. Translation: CASSLQGGVNQPQHF. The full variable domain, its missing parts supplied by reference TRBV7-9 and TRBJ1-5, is DTGVSQNPRHKITKRGQNVTFRCDPISEHNRLYWYRQTLGQGPEFLTYFQNEAQLEKSRLLSDRFSAERPKGSFSTLEIQRTEQGDSAMYLCASSLQGGVNQPQHFGDGTRLSIL.

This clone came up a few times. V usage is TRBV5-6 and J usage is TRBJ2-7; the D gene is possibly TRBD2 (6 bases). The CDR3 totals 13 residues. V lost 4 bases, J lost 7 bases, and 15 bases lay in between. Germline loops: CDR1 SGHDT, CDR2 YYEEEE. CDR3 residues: CASSDGSYGEQYF. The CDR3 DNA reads TGTGCCAGCAGCGACGGGAGCTACGGTGAGCAGTACTTC.

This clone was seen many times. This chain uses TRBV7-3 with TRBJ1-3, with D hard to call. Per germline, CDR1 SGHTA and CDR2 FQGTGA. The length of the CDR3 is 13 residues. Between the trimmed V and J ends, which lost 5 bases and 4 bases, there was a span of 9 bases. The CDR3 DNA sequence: TGTGCCAGCAGCCCCACGGGAGGAAACACCATATATTTT. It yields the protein CASSPTGGNTIYF.

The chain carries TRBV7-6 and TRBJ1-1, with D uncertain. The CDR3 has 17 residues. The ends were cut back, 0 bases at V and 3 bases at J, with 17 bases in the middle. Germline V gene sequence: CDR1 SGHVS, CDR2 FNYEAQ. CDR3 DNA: TGTGCCAGCAGCTTAGCGGGTGTGAGGGCTAAGGACACTGAAGCTTTCTTT. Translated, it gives CASSLAGVRAKDTEAFF.